This TCR beta chain is from a study of blood T cells in healthy people across ages (dated by TCRdb to 2015 to 2017). General notes on the study: In model experiments, template switching captured about one uniquely barcoded TCR beta cDNA molecule for every two T cells. Using deep sequencing normalized with unique cDNA molecular identifiers, the study measured how TCR beta repertoire diversity changes with age. Donors were grouped into four age groups: young (average 16 years), middle-aged (less than 40), aged (around 62) and long-lived (approximately 75). To avoid experimental bias, donors of different ages were distributed randomly across sequencing lanes. Using the same blood draw, the study looked at two additional independent replicas of 1 million unique cDNA reads for two donors, one aged 18 to 29 and the other aged 80 or older.

CDR1 SQVTM and CDR2 ANQGSEA are derived from the germline V gene. Germline trimming: 4 bases from V, 8 bases from J; junction bases outside gene matches: 10. The CDR3 spans 15 residues, counting both ends. Just CDR3 DNA is preserved here, 45 bases in frame from base 1. What the work shows at the level of the full study, not this receptor alone: Estimates of total diversity based on one million sequenced T cells were considered lower bounds and underestimates. The long-lived group showed more naive CD4+ T cells, fewer expanded clones and increased TCR diversity than the aged group, suggesting age selection. Donor CMV infection status was unknown, potentially confounding age-related changes in expanded clonotypes. Observed TCR beta diversity per million T cells fell roughly linearly with age, and a significant reduction was already apparent by age around 36. Because profiling used bulk unsorted PBMCs, naive and antigen-experienced compartments could not be compared conclusively. The percentage of naive T cells measured by flow cytometry correlated strongly with observed TCR beta diversity.

In the case of this clonotype: Its target antigen remains unknown. Since no conserved phenylalanine or tryptophan closes the CDR3, a read error is the likely cause.

The library was prepared using 5' RACE. Sequencing relied on an Illumina HiSeq 2500. The second PCR ran for roughly 6 to 11 cycles and used a J-beta primer mix along with a sample-barcoded 5' primer. A template-switch 5' adaptor carrying 12 random nucleotides introduced a unique molecular identifier onto each TCR beta cDNA molecule. Each sample yielded at least 2.5 million CDR3-containing paired-end reads. First-strand cDNA synthesis was performed from all RNA using the Mint cDNA synthesis kit, with priming by a TRBC-specific oligonucleotide. Following uracil-DNA glycosylase treatment, all cDNA underwent a first 18-cycle PCR with the universal primers M1SS and BC2_uni_R. As for how the authors treated the data: For normalization, 1 million high-quality reads, each with a distinct molecular identifier, were randomly selected from each sample. Reads with shared molecular identifiers were discarded instead of being binned into consensus sequences. MiTCR, with a Q25 quality threshold and the strictest error-elimination algorithm, was used for CDR3 identification, clonotype clustering and error correction. A nonparametric unseen species model with Euler transformation was used to estimate a lower bound on total TCR beta diversity. In TCRdb, the public reads were trimmed at Q25 with fastp and aligned with MiXCR, with productive beta chains retained. Each record represents a unique CDR3 protein, reported with the most common genes and DNA among its rows. These V and J calls derive from TCRdb rather than the authors' analysis. Within this sample are some 690,000 distinct CDR3 sequences, with about 20% of them counted one time only. The biggest ten clones account for roughly 22% of the sample.

The 39 donors, aged roughly 6 to 95 years, were systemically healthy Caucasian individuals from Russia. Ten milliliters of peripheral blood were drawn from each donor into EDTA-treated Vacutainer tubes. Ficoll-Paque density-gradient centrifugation was used to isolate PBMCs, with at least 6.5 million per sample. Trizol reagent was used to extract total RNA from the PBMCs, yielding at least 5 micrograms per sample. For every donor, flow cytometry on a PBMC aliquot measured the percentage of naive CD45RAhigh/CD27high T cells. Recombination connected TRBV29-1 to TRBJ1-4; 10 middle bases align to TRBD1. Sequenced sample: blood. This receptor was taken from a man aged 65 to 85 in good health. The sequenced DNA is TGCAGCGTTGGATTGACGACAGGGGGCAGCGAAAAACTGTTTGTT. Protein translation: CSVGLTTGGSEKLFV.